Below are 13 T cell receptor beta chains sequenced from a single sample in a study of T-cell memory formation after mild COVID-19 (dated by TCRdb to about 2021). Library preparation was by 5' RACE. TCRdb names Illumina NovaSeq 6000 as the instrument used. TCRdb reprocessed the public reads (quality trimming at Q25 with fastp, clone calling with MiXCR) and kept in-frame beta chains. Entries that share a CDR3 protein sequence are merged under the most common genes and DNA. In all, the sample holds about 340,000 distinct CDR3 sequences, and about an eighth of those were seen once. Together, the top ten hold 20% to 25% of the sample. Source material: PBMCs or a T cell subset sorted from them (not recorded which). These receptors all stem from a man between 18 and 35 years old who had mild COVID-19 (a few samples of this study predate the infection). The sample titles of this study are shuffled in the database, so cell type and time point are left out; the donor was told from shared clones.

This clonotype turned up a few times. The V gene is TRBV11-2, the J gene TRBJ2-3; the D gene is possibly TRBD2 (5 bases). Trimming took 1 base from V and 2 from J, leaving 10 bases between them. In germline, CDR1 is SGHAT, CDR2 FQNNGV. This CDR3 region has 15 residues. CDR3 region: CASSLVGSSTDTQYF. The CDR3 nucleotides are TGTGCCAGCAGCTTAGTAGGGAGTTCCACAGATACGCAGTATTTT.

This clonotype appeared many times. The rearrangement uses TRBV20-1 and TRBJ2-5; TRBD1 might be the D (7 bases). This CDR3 is built from 13 residues. Germline CDR1 is DFQATT and CDR2 is SNEGSKA (reference sequence). Trimming took 0 bases from V and 9 from J, leaving 14 bases between them. In DNA, the CDR3 is TGCAGTGCTAGAGACCCAGGGGGGAGGTCCCAGTACTTC. This encodes CSARDPGGRSQYF.

This rearrangement joins TRBV21-1 to TRBJ2-5; the table's TRBD1 call for D was not verified on the DNA. TRBV21-1 is reported as a pseudogene. CDR3 length: 18 residues. The CDR3 DNA follows: TGTGCCAGCAGCAAATTACTTAAGCTGGGACAGGCCCAAGAGACCCAGTACTTC. This translates into CASSKLLKLGQAQETQYF.

The DNA for the CDR3 is TGTGCCATCCCCTGGGGGGCAGGAGGAAATTCACCCCTCCACTTT. Its translation is CAIPWGAGGNSPLHF. The chain couples TRBV7-9 to TRBJ1-6; perhaps TRBD1 as D (6 bases). CDR1 and CDR2 from the germline V gene are SEHNR and FQNEAQ (reference sequence). V gave up 10 bases and J gave up 7 bases, with 20 bases separating them. The CDR3 has 15 residues.

This clonotype was observed many times. This chain connects TRBV5-1 to TRBJ2-6; D is perhaps TRBD1 (5 bases). The CDR3 has 15 amino acids. The V end was cut by 1 base, the J end by 0 bases, with 5 bases between. The germline V gene encodes CDR1 SGHRS and CDR2 YFSETQ. The CDR3 is CASSLTGSGANVLTF. In nucleotides, the CDR3 is TGCGCCAGCAGCTTGACAGGCTCTGGGGCCAACGTCCTGACTTTC.

As for this clonotype: This may stem from a read error, because a much larger clone lies one nucleotide away. V usage is TRBV20-1 and J usage is TRBJ2-3; 7 bases map to TRBD1. The CDR3 sequence is 11 residues long. Per the germline V gene, CDR1 is DFQATT and CDR2 is SNEGSKA (reference sequence). The V and J ends lost 7 bases and 9 bases, in that order; junction bases with no gene match: 7. CDR3 in DNA: TGCAGTGATACAGGGGTGCAGACGCAGTATTTT. It translates to CSDTGVQTQYF.

The chain employs TRBV7-2 and TRBJ2-5; 8 bases align to TRBD2. CDR3 length: 15 amino acids. After removal of 1 base from V and 6 bases from J, the junction contained 7 bases not matched to a gene. Germline CDR1 reads SGHTA; CDR2 reads FQGNSA. CDR3 protein: CASSLGDSGVKTQYF. CDR3 DNA: TGTGCCAGCAGCTTAGGGGATAGCGGGGTAAAGACCCAGTACTTC.

J is TRBJ1-2 and V is TRBV20-1, with a tentative D call TRBD1 (6 bases). Germline V gives CDR1 DFQATT, CDR2 SNEGSKA (reference sequence). This CDR3 has 13 residues. The V and J ends lost 2 bases and 6 bases respectively, with 13 bases between them. The CDR3 nucleotides are TGCAGTGCTAGACCAGGGGTGACGAATGGCTACACCTTC. Its translation: CSARPGVTNGYTF.

This clonotype was detected only a few times. J is TRBJ2-5 and V is TRBV7-9; D gene unclear. Looked up from germline, CDR1 is SEHNR and CDR2 is FQNEAQ (reference sequence). CDR3 length equals 11 residues. Trimming took 5 bases from V and 5 from J, leaving 6 bases between them. CDR3 in amino acids: CASSPPETQYF. The CDR3 coding sequence is TGTGCCAGCAGCCCCCCGGAGACCCAGTACTTC.

Only a few counts were recorded for this clonotype. V and J are TRBV7-3 and TRBJ2-5; D is possibly TRBD1 (6 bases). Germline CDR1 SGHTA, CDR2 FQGTGA. CDR3 length: 15 amino acids. V was trimmed by 1 base and J by 2 bases, leaving 11 bases between them. This chain's CDR3 is CASSLMSGVQETQYF. The CDR3 DNA sequence: TGTGCCAGCAGCTTAATGTCAGGGGTACAAGAGACCCAGTACTTC.

V gene TRBV20-1 combines with J gene TRBJ2-7; 9 bases match TRBD1. The CDR3 length is 18 residues. Germline CDR1 DFQATT, CDR2 SNEGSKA (reference sequence). V was clipped by 1 base and J by 2 bases; unmatched bases: 15. CDR3 protein: CSARVLGQGISPTYEQYV. CDR3 nucleotides: TGCAGTGCTAGAGTGTTGGGACAGGGTATTTCACCGACCTACGAGCAGTACGTC.

Only a few counts were recorded for this clonotype. The chain uses TRBV10-3 and TRBJ2-3; 10 bases map to TRBD1. The V gene end was trimmed by 6 bases and the J gene end by 3 bases; junction bases not matched to a gene: 0. Germline V gene sequence: CDR1 ENHRY, CDR2 SYGVKD. The length of the CDR3 is 13 residues. The CDR3 DNA sequence: TGTGCCATCAGGGGACAGGGGACAGATACGCAGTATTTT. It encodes CAIRGQGTDTQYF.

This clonotype was counted only a few times. The chain recombines TRBV7-9 with TRBJ1-6, with 8 nucleotides matching TRBD1. Trimming removed 7 bases from V and 10 bases from J; junction bases left unmatched: 9. The CDR3 length is 14 residues. The V gene's germline CDR1 is SEHNR and CDR2 FQNEAQ (reference sequence). CDR3 residues: CASNGQGHFSPLHF. CDR3 nucleotide sequence: TGTGCCAGCAACGGACAGGGACATTTCTCACCCCTCCACTTT.